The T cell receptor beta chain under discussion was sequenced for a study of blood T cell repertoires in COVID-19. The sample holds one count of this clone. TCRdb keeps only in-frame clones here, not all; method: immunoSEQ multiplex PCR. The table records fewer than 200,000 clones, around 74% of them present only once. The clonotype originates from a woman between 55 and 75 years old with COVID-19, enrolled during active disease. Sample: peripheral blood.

In DNA, the CDR3 is TGTGCCAGCAGTTTAGGAGGGTTTGGGACCCAGTACTTC. Protein: CASSLGGFGTQYF. The chain employs TRBV12-3 or TRBV12-4 and TRBJ2-5, with D perhaps TRBD2 (5 bases). V shed 1 base and J shed 7 bases, with 10 bases lying between them. The CDR3 runs 13 residues.